Listed below are T cell receptor beta chains from one sample, sequenced in a study of blood T cell repertoires in COVID-19. This table comes from immunoSEQ multiplex PCR, and its TCRdb copy is limited to in-frame clones, with some not included. The sample shows approximately 160,000 clones, roughly 84% of them seen only once. The sample taken for sequencing was peripheral blood. Receptors were obtained from a man in his fifties with active or convalescent COVID-19. Each CDR3 is given with its conserved first and last residue.

V gene	J gene	CDR3 protein
TRBV6-1	TRBJ1-1	CASSEFVNTEAFF
TRBV9	TRBJ1-4	CASSARDVNRGQKLFF
TRBV24-1	TRBJ1-2	CATSEMTGAGYTF
TRBV7-2	TRBJ1-4	CASSREDRGEKLFF
TRBV4-3	TRBJ1-2	CASSGRQGNYGYTF
TRBV12-2	TRBJ2-1	CASRPPSVPYYNEQFF
TRBV18	TRBJ2-5	CASSRGQGGETQYF
TRBV18	TRBJ2-7	CASSPSTDPYEQYF
TRBV4-2	TRBJ1-2	CASSQSDRYEGYTF
TRBV7-9	TRBJ2-1	CASSLGTAYNEQFF
TRBV7-2	TRBJ2-1	CASSLASEHTYLQFF
TRBV11-3	TRBJ2-1	CASSASSGRWDEQFF
TRBV7-8	TRBJ2-1	CASSSLIAEQFF
TRBV18	TRBJ1-5	CASSPMVINRETNQPQHF
TRBV27	TRBJ2-2	CASSLSTGGRGELFF
TRBV6-1	TRBJ1-4	CASSELPRSGEKLFF
TRBV5-1	TRBJ2-7	CASSLLGPILYEQYF
TRBV9	TRBJ1-6	CASSLGQRASPLHF
TRBV27	TRBJ2-6	CASSWLAGGSGANVLTF
TRBV5-1	TRBJ2-7	CASSPGLGQGSPQYF
TRBV12-5	TRBJ2-1	CASGLPPGTPPGEQFF
TRBV11-1	TRBJ2-1	CASSQNYNEQFF
TRBV19	TRBJ2-5	CASSQQNAGTSGGHQYF
TRBV6-5	TRBJ2-2	CASSNPGGGLFF
TRBV24-1	TRBJ2-3	CATSDGGRTQYF
TRBV28	TRBJ1-2	CASSLWDRGPSIGYTF
TRBV4-1	TRBJ1-4	CASSQGQGVKLFF
TRBV6-1	TRBJ2-1	CASSEVLAGENEQFF
TRBV5-8	TRBJ2-5	CASSNQDRFQETQYF